This entry features one T cell receptor (beta chain) sequence. This clone was seen a handful of times. Its antigen is currently not known. Per-base quality was not reported, and no clone a single base away is much larger than it. The germline V gene provides CDR1 SGHVS and CDR2 FQNEAQ. Relative to germline, V is 3 bases shorter and J is 3 bases shorter, with 8 bases between their ends. The CDR3 runs 13 residues from the cysteine to the phenylalanine. Only the CDR3 region is kept as DNA, spanning 39 bases read in frame from base 1. Interpreted using the paper, the time point label stands for: about 28 days (+/-7) after the second vaccine dose. AZD1222 recipients with second doses at about 4 weeks or about 12 weeks were pooled, because spike-specific TCR depth and breadth did not differ between schedules. Samples from vaccinated people were obtained from the UK trials COV001 and COV002, which included a single-blind randomized controlled phase 2/3 trial of AZD1222 (ChAdOx1 nCoV-19) in healthy adults. For TCRbeta chain sequencing, PBMC samples from trial participants were taken at day 0 and at day 28 after the second dose.

The CDR3 regions of human TCRbeta chains were analyzed by immunosequencing. Per the original workflow: Repertoire TCRs were checked for matches against a reference library of SARS-CoV-2-specific TCRs that had been generated using the MIRA antigen-specificity platform. Breadth was defined as the fraction of unique TCRs that were SARS-CoV-2-associated, and depth was defined as the fraction of total T cells that were SARS-CoV-2-associated. Using the MIRA data, each spike-specific TCR was mapped to the spike region that the TCR reacts to and placed in a CD4 or CD8 class. Log10-transformed breadth and depth values were compared by one-way ANOVA with Sidak's multiple comparisons tests. TCRdb stores this immuneACCESS table with in-frame sequences only. Part of the clones is absent; in the studies checked, under half of the shortfall reflects unresolved V genes, and no reason is known for the rest. That table furnishes V, J and clone size, whereas the DNA furnished D and trimming. The sample table lists about 150,000 clones, roughly 90% of them with a count of one. The ten largest clones capture about 1.6% of the sample.

The sample originates from a study of T cell responses to AZD1222 COVID-19 vaccine (dated by TCRdb to 2020 to 2022). Background on the whole study: A total of approximately 240 trial participants underwent TCR sequencing, of whom about 210 had received two doses of AZD1222 and around 25 had received two doses of the MenACWY control vaccine. Trial participants were enrolled by age into 18-55, 56-69 and 70-plus year subgroups, with roughly 150, 30 and 60 TCR-sequenced participants respectively. On the study overall, not on this receptor specifically: In the small 56-69-year group, the increase in depth fell short of significance, most likely because of low power. Because no samples from the day 14 peak response were available, repertoires could be characterized only after the peak T cell response. Spike-specific TCR breadth and depth rose significantly after two AZD1222 doses compared with day 0 and with MenACWY recipients. Participants were mostly white British and included more females than males, and it was suggested by the authors that clonal diversity may have been underestimated. The vaccine-associated CD4 TCRs covered the entire spike protein, and the dominant responses fell in regions 160-218 and 743-854. Only five or six AZD1222 recipients were SARS-CoV-2 seropositive at baseline, limiting conclusions about previously exposed vaccinees. Epitopes outside the regions mutated in the B.1.351 and B.1.1.7 variants were reportedly recognized by nearly half of the unique spike-specific TCRs.

The sequence is built from TRBV7-8 and TRBJ1-1; a confident D gene designation cannot be given. Material: peripheral blood, obtained 28 days after the second AZD1222 dose. The origin of this receptor is an adult who received the AZD1222 COVID-19 vaccine. The nucleotides read TGTGCCAGCAGCTTTACGGTCCACACTGAAGCTTTCTTT. This encodes CASSFTVHTEAFF.